These 8 T cell receptor beta chains share one sample of origin, sequenced in a study of blood T cells in healthy people across ages. Through a sample-barcoded 5' primer and a J-beta primer mix, a second PCR was run for roughly 6 to 12 cycles. TCRdb re-derived calls from the 5' RACE reads in MiXCR, one entry per CDR3 protein. The sample includes about 1.4 million distinct CDR3 sequences, approximately 59% of them seen just once. The sample was blood. These receptors were obtained from a man between 18 and 29 years old in good health.

This chain connects TRBV6-2 or TRBV6-3 to TRBJ2-7; no firm D call. Germline CDR1 MNHEY, CDR2 SVGEGT. Trimming stripped 6 bases from V and 0 bases from J, with 12 bases between. The CDR3 is made up of 14 amino acids. The DNA for the CDR3 is TGTGCCAGCAGCTCTGGGCAGGACTCCTACGAGCAGTACTTC. Its translation is CASSSGQDSYEQYF.

The chain employs TRBV10-3 and TRBJ2-5; D not resolved. Looked up from germline, CDR1 is ENHRY and CDR2 is SYGVKD. This CDR3 contains 11 residues. V lost 11 bases and J 5 bases, leaving 12 bases between the germline ends. The DNA for the CDR3 is TGTGCCGTAGAGGATGGCGAGACCCAGTACTTC. Protein product: CAVEDGETQYF.

The chain carries TRBV29-1 and TRBJ1-4; TRBD1 agrees at 7 bases. Germline V gene data show CDR1 as SQVTM and CDR2 as ANQGSEA. CDR3 length: 12 amino acids. V gave up 6 bases and J gave up 7 bases; unmatched junction bases: 5. CDR3 sequence reads: CSVGTEGEKLFF. CDR3 bases: TGCAGCGTCGGGACAGAAGGTGAAAAACTGTTTTTT.

The V gene is TRBV30, the J gene TRBJ2-7; 8 nucleotides line up with TRBD1. The germline V gene has CDR1 GTSNPN and CDR2 SVGIG (reference sequence). Losses at the gene ends were 1 base for V and 6 bases for J; bases not matched to a gene: 5. The CDR3 extends over 13 amino acids. In DNA form, the CDR3 reads TGTGCCTGGAGTGGGACAGGGACGGGCGAGCAGTACTTC. Translation gives CAWSGTGTGEQYF.

With respect to this clonotype: The final CDR3 position lacks the conserved phenylalanine or tryptophan, pointing to a likely read error. The chain links TRBV20-1 to TRBJ2-3; 9 bases align to TRBD1. Germline CDR1 DFQATT, CDR2 SNEGSKA (reference sequence). This CDR3 comprises 14 residues. V gave up 5 bases and J gave up 6 bases; unmatched junction bases: 9. Here the CDR3 DNA reads TGCAGTGCTCCCGGACAGGGGACTACGGATACGCAGTATTCT. The encoded protein is CSAPGQGTTDTQYS.

The chain carries TRBV6-1 and TRBJ2-4; 7 bases fit TRBD2. The CDR3 loop spans 14 amino acids. Germline V gene data show CDR1 as MNHNS and CDR2 as SASEGT. The V segment lost 4 bases and the J segment 13 bases; nucleotides outside the gene matches: 13. This CDR3 reads CASSASGKGWEQYF. In DNA form, the CDR3 reads TGTGCCAGCAGTGCTAGCGGTAAGGGATGGGAGCAGTACTTC.

In this sample, this clonotype turned up a few times. This chain links TRBV29-1 with TRBJ2-7, with 10 bases lining up with TRBD1. Germline CDR1 reads SQVTM; CDR2 reads ANQGSEA. This CDR3 region has 13 residues. V lost 1 base to trimming and J lost 11 bases; unmatched junction nucleotides: 8. The CDR3 sequence is CSVEAGTGATEYF. CDR3 bases: TGCAGCGTTGAAGCGGGGACAGGGGCTACCGAGTACTTC.

This sequence joins TRBV7-2 and TRBJ1-1; 9 positions match TRBD1. Germline V lookup: CDR1 SGHTA, CDR2 FQGNSA. The CDR3 contains 15 residues. V shed 8 bases, J shed 4 bases, and the junction held 11 bases outside the gene matches. The CDR3 reads CASRKPGQGGTEAFF. The CDR3 nucleotides read TGTGCCAGCCGTAAACCGGGACAGGGCGGCACTGAAGCTTTCTTT. The full variable domain, with the rest looked up from reference TRBV7-2 and TRBJ1-1, is GAGVSQSPSNKVTEKGKDVELRCDPISGHTALYWYRQSLGQGLEFLIYFQGNSAPDKSGLPSDRFSAERTGGSVSTLTIQRTQQEDSAVYLCASRKPGQGGTEAFFGQGTRLTVV.